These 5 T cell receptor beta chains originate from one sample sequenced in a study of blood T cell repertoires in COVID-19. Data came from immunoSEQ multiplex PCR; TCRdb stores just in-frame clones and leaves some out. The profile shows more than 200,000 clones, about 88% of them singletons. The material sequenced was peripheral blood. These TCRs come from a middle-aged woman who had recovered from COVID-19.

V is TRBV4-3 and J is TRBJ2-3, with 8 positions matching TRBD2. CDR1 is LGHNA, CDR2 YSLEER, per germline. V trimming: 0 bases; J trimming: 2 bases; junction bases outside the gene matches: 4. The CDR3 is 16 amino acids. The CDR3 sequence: CASSQDTGGLTDTQYF. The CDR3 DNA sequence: TGCGCCAGCAGCCAAGATACGGGGGGGCTCACAGATACGCAGTATTTT.

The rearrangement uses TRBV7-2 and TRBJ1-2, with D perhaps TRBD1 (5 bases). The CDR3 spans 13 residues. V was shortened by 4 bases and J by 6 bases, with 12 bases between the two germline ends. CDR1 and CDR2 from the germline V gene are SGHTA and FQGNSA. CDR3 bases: TGTGCCAGCAGCTATAGGGGAAGCGATGGCTACACCTTC. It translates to CASSYRGSDGYTF.

This chain's CDR3 is CASSPSPTGPLYGYTF. The CDR3 bases are TGTGCCAGCTCACCCTCCCCTACAGGTCCCCTCTATGGCTACACCTTC. This chain uses TRBV18 with TRBJ1-2; D may be TRBD1 (5 bases). Deletions cut 3 bases from V and 4 bases from J, with 18 bases between. Germline lookup yields CDR1 KGHSH and CDR2 LQKENI. The CDR3 is 16 residues long.

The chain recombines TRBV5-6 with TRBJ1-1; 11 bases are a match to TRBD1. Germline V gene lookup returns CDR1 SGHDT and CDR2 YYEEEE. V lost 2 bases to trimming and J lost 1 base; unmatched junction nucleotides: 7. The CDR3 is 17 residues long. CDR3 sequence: CASSFGQGARRNTEAFF. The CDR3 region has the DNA TGTGCCAGCAGCTTTGGACAGGGGGCGCGTCGGAACACTGAAGCTTTCTTT.

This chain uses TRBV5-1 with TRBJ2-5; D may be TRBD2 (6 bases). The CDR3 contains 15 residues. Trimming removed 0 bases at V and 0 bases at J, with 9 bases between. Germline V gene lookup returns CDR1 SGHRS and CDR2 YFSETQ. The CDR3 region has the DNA TGCGCCAGCAGCTTGGGCGGGGTGTACCAAGAGACCCAGTACTTC. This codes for CASSLGGVYQETQYF.